This T cell receptor beta chain was observed in a study of blood T cell repertoires in COVID-19. The germline CDR1 and CDR2 sequences are KGHSH and LQKENI. V lost 2 bases, J lost 9 bases, and 8 bases lay in between. CDR3 length: 12 residues. Sequenced by immunoSEQ multiplex PCR; TCRdb stores in-frame clones only, minus some. The table has roughly 200,000 clones, under 90% seen once. V gene TRBV18 combines with J gene TRBJ2-1; D gene uncertain. This receptor was identified in a man aged 35 to 55 with acute or convalescent COVID-19. Sequencing input: peripheral blood. The CDR3 spells CASSPGEREQFF. In DNA, the CDR3 is TGTGCCAGCTCACCAGGAGAGCGTGAGCAGTTCTTC.